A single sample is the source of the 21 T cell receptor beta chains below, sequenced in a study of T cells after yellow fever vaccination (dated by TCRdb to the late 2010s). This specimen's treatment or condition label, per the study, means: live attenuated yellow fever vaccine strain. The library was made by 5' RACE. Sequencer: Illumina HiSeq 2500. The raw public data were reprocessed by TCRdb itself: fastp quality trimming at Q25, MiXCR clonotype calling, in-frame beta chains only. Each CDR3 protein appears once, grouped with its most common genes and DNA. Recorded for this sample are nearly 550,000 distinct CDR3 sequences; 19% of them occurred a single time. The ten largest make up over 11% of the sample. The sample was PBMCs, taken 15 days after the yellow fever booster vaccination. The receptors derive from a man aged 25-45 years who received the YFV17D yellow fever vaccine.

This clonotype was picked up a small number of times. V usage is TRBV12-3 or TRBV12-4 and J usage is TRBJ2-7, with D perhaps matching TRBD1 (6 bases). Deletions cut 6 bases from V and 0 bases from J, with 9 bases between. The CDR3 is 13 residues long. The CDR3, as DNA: TGTGCCAGCAGGTCAGGGGTCTCCTACGAGCAGTACTTC. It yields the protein CASRSGVSYEQYF.

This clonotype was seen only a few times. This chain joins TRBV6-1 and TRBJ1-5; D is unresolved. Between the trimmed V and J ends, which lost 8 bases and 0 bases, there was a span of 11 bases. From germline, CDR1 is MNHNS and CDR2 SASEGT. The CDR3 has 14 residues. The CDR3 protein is CASDGQLSNQPQHF. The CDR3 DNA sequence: TGTGCCAGCGACGGGCAGCTTAGCAATCAGCCCCAGCATTTT.

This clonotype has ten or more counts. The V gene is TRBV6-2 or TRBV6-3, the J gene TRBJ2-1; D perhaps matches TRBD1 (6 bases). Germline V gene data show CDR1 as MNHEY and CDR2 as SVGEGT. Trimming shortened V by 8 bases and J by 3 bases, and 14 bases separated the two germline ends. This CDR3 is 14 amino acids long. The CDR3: CASQGTEVYNEQFF. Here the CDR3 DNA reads TGTGCCAGCCAGGGGACCGAGGTCTACAATGAGCAGTTCTTC.

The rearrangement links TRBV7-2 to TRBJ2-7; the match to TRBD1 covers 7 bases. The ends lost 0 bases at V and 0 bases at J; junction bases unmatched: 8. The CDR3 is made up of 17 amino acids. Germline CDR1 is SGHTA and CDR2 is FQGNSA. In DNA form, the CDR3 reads TGTGCCAGCAGCTTAGCGGCAACACAGGGGAGCTCCTACGAGCAGTACTTC. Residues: CASSLAATQGSSYEQYF.

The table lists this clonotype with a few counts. The CDR3 nucleotides read TGTGCCAGCAGCTTGGGGGGACGGATGAACACTGAAGCTTTCTTT. Its translation: CASSLGGRMNTEAFF. The chain uses TRBV7-6 and TRBJ1-1; tentative D call: TRBD1 (5 bases). The V gene's germline CDR1 is SGHVS and CDR2 FNYEAQ. CDR3 length equals 15 residues. V lost 3 bases to trimming and J lost 0 bases, with 11 bases between them.

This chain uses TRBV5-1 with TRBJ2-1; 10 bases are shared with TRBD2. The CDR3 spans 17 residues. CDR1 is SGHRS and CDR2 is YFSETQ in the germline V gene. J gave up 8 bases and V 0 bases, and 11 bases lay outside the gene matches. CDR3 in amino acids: CASSLEPSGSSLDEQFF. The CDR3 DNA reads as TGCGCCAGCAGCTTGGAACCTAGCGGGAGCTCTCTTGATGAGCAGTTCTTC.

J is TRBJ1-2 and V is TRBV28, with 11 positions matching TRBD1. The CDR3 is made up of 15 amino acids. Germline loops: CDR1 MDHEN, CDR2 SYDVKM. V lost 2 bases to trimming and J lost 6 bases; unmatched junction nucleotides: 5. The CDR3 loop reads CASSLAPGQGDGYTF. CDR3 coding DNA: TGTGCCAGCAGTTTAGCTCCGGGACAGGGGGATGGCTACACCTTC.

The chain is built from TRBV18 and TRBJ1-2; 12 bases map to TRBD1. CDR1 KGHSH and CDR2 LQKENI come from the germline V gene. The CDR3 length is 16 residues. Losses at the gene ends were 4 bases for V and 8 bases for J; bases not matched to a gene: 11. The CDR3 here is CASSRITGQGAQGYTF. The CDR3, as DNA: TGTGCCAGCTCACGCATAACGGGACAGGGGGCTCAAGGCTACACCTTC.

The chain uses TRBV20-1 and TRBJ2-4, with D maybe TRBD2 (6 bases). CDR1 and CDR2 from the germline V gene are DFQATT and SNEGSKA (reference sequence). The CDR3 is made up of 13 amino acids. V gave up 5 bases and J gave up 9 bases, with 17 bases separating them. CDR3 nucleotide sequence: TGCAGTGCTTTCCCTAACTTACTAGCCATTCAGTACTTC. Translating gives CSAFPNLLAIQYF.

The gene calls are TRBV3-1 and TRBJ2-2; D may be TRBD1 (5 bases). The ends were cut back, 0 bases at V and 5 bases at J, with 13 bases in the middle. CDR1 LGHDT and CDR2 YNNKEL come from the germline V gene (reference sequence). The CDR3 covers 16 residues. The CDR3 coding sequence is TGTGCCAGCAGCCAAGACGCTGTGACAGTGACCGGGGAGCTGTTTTTT. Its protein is CASSQDAVTVTGELFF.

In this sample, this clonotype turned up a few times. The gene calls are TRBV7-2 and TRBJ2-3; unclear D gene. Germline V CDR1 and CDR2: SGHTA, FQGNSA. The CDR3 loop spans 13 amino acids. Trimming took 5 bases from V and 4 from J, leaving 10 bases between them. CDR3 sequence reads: CASSPRRSDTQYF. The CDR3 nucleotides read TGTGCCAGCAGCCCCCGGAGATCAGATACGCAGTATTTT.

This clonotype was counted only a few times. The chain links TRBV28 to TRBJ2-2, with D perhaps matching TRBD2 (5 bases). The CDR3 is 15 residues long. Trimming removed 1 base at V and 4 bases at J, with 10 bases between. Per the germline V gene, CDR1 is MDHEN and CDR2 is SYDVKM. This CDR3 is CASSLFTRGTGELFF. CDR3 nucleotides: TGTGCCAGCAGTTTATTCACTAGAGGCACCGGGGAGCTGTTTTTT.

The chain's CDR3 is CASSLSPFEQYF. The CDR3 bases are TGTGCCAGCAGTCTCTCACCCTTCGAGCAGTACTTC. The chain is built from TRBV28 and TRBJ2-7; no reliable D call. V was pared by 5 bases and J by 6 bases, with 11 bases between. CDR3 size: 12 residues. Germline V lookup: CDR1 MDHEN, CDR2 SYDVKM.

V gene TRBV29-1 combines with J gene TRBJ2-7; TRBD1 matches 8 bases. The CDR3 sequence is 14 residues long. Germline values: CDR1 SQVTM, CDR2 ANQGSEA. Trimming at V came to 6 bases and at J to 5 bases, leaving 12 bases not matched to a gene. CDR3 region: CSVSVGQARNEQYF. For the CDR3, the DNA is TGCAGCGTATCGGTGGGACAGGCAAGAAACGAGCAGTACTTC.

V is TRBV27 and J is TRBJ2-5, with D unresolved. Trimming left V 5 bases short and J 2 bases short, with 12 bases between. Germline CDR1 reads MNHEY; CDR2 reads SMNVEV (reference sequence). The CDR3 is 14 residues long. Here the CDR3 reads CASSPRITQETQYF. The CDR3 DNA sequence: TGTGCCAGCAGTCCCAGGATAACTCAAGAGACCCAGTACTTC.

The CDR3 nucleotides read TGTGCCAGCAAGGTAGCGGGAGGGCCGAGTGAGCAGTTCTTC. Translating it yields CASKVAGGPSEQFF. The rearrangement joins TRBV12-3 or TRBV12-4 to TRBJ2-1, with 11 bases lining up with TRBD2. The CDR3 totals 14 residues. With 7 bases clipped from V and 9 bases from J, the junction kept 8 bases outside the gene matches.

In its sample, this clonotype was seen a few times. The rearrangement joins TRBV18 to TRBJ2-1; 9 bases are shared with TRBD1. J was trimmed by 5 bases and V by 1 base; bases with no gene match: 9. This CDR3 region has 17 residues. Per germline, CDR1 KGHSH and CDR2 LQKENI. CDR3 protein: CASSPQTGTGPDNEQFF. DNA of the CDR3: TGTGCCAGCTCACCACAAACCGGGACAGGGCCCGACAATGAGCAGTTCTTC.

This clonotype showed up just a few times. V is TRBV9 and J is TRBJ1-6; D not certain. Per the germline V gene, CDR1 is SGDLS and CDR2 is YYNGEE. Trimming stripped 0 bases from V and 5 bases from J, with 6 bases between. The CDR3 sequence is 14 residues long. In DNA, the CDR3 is TGTGCCAGCAGCGTAGGTCGGGATAATTCACCCCTCCACTTT. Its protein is CASSVGRDNSPLHF.

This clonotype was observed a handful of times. CDR3 in DNA: TGCAGCGGGGGGGGGCAGGGCGGCACCGGGGAGCTGTTTTTT. Protein sequence: CSGGGQGGTGELFF. The chain is built from TRBV29-1 and TRBJ2-2, with TRBD2 as a possible D gene (7 bases). V was clipped by 7 bases and J by 4 bases, with 16 bases between them. Per the germline V gene, CDR1 is SQVTM and CDR2 is ANQGSEA. The CDR3 runs to 14 residues.

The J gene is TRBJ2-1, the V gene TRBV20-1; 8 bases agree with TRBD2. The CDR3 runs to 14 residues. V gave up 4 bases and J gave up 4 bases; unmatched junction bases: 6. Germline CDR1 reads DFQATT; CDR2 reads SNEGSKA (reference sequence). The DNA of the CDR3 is TGCAGTGCTACCGTCGGGGGGGTTTACAATGAGCAGTTCTTC. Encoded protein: CSATVGGVYNEQFF.

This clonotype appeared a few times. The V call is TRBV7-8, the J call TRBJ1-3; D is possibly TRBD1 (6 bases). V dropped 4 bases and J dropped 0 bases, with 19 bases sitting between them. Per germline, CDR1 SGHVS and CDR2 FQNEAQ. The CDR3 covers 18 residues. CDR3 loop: CASSSGTYPTLSGNTIYF. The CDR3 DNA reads TGTGCCAGCAGCTCCGGGACATACCCTACCCTCTCTGGAAACACCATATATTTT. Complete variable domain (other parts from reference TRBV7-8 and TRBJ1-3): GAGVSQSPRYKVAKRGQDVALRCDPISGHVSLFWYQQALGQGPEFLTYFQNEAQLDKSGLPSDRFFAERPEGSVSTLKIQRTQQEDSAVYLCASSSGTYPTLSGNTIYFGEGSWLTVV.